This TCR beta chain was found in a study of T cell repertoires in cytomegalovirus infection (dated by TCRdb to the late 2010s). At the level of the whole study: Donor HLA type was relevant to the analysis, because carriage of CMV infection together with the matching HLA type was indicated by public TCR beta signatures. Summary of the overall study and its limitations: The ex vivo response was dominated by HLA-C-restricted CMV-specific TCR beta clonotypes, which also provided the single most frequent clonotype in two of eight donors. Cumulative frequency of public TCR beta family members discriminated carriers of CMV infection plus the relevant HLA type in this cohort and an independent roughly 330-donor cohort.

Including the terminal cysteine and phenylalanine, the CDR3 comprises 13 residues. The retained sequence is limited to the CDR3, 39 bases, with the frame set at the first base. The junction carries 6 bases between V and J, which are trimmed by 0 bases and 7 bases respectively. In the germline V gene, CDR1 corresponds to SGHVS and CDR2 to FNYEAQ. This clonotype was seen at least ten times. No antigen is known for it. It has no much larger one-base neighbor in the sample; base qualities were not kept. Sequencing used an Illumina HiSeq 1500. TCRdb reprocessing: public reads trimmed at Q25 with fastp, clones called with MiXCR, in-frame beta chains kept. Each entry is one CDR3 protein sequence, shown with its most common DNA and genes. This sample holds about 68,000 distinct CDR3 sequences; roughly 20% were observed only once. The ten largest make up roughly 79% of the sample.

Input material: PBMCs, sequenced either directly or after in vitro stimulation (not recorded which). The sequence was collected from a human donor in good health (CMV status not recorded). Some clones in this sample may be carry-over from other donors' samples. The rearrangement combines TRBV7-6 with TRBJ2-2, with no D gene named confidently. This receptor has the CDR3 CASSLANLGELFF. Here is the DNA: TGTGCCAGCAGCTTAGCTAACCTCGGGGAGCTGTTTTTT. Outside the CDR3, residues come from the reference TRBV7-6 and TRBJ2-2 proteins, so the full variable domain is: GAGVSQSPRYKVTKRGQDVALRCDPISGHVSLYWYRQALGQGPEFLTYFNYEAQQDKSGLPNDRFSAERPEGSISTLTIQRTEQRDSAMYRCASSLANLGELFFGEGSRLTVL.